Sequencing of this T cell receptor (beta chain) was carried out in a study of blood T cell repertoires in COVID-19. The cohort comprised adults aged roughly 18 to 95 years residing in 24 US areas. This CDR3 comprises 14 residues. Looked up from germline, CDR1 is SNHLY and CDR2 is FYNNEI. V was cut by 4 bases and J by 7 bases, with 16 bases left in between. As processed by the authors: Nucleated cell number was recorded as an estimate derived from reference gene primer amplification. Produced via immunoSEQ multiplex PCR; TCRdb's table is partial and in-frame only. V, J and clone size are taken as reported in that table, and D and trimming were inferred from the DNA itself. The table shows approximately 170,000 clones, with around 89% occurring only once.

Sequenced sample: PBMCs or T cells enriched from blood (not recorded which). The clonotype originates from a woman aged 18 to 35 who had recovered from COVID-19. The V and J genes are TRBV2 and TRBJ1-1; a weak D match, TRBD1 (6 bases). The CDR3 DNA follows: TGTGCCAGCAGTGGAAGTCAGGGGTGGAGTGAAGCTTTCTTT. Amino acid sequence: CASSGSQGWSEAFF.